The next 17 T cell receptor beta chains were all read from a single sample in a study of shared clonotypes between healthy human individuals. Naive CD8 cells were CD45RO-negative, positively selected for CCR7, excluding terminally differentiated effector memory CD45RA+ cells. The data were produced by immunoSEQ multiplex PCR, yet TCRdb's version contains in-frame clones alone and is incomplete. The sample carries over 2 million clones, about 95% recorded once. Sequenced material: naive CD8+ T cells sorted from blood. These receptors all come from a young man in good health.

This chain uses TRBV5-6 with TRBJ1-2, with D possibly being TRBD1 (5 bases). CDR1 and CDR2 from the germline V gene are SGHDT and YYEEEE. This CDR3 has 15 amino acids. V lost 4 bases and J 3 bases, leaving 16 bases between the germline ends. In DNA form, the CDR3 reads TGTGCCAGCAGCGGGCTGACAGCCTTTTACTATGGCTACACCTTC. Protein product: CASSGLTAFYYGYTF.

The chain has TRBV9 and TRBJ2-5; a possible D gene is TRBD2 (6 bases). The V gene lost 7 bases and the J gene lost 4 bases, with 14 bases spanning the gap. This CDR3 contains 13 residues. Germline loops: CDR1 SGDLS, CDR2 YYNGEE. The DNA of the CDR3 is TGTGCCAGCGCGGGGAGGTCCGGAGAGACCCAGTACTTC. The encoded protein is CASAGRSGETQYF.

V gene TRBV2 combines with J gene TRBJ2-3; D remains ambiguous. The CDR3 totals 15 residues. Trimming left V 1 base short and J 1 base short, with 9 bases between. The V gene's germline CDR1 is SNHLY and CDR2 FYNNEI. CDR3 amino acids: CASSEGHSRTDTQYF. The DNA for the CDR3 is TGTGCCAGCAGTGAAGGGCACAGCCGCACAGATACGCAGTATTTT.

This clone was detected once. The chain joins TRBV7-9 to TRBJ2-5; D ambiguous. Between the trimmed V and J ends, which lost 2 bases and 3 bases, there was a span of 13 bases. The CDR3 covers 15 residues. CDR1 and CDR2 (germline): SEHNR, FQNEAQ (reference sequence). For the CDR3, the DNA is TGTGCCAGCAGCTTACAAGTGGGTACGGAAGAGACCCAGTACTTC. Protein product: CASSLQVGTEETQYF.

The CDR3 DNA follows: TGTGCCAGCAGCGCCAACCCAGGGGCGAGCTCTGGAAACACCATATATTTT. Its translation is CASSANPGASSGNTIYF. This chain connects TRBV7-9 to TRBJ1-3; D may be TRBD1 (6 bases). This CDR3 spans 17 amino acids. Germline values: CDR1 SEHNR, CDR2 FQNEAQ (reference sequence). Between the trimmed V and J ends, which lost 5 bases and 0 bases, there was a span of 17 bases.

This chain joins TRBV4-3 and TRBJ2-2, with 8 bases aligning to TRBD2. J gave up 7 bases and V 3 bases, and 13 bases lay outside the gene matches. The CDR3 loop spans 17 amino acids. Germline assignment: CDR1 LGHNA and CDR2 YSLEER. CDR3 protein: CASSHVSGSLFGGELFF. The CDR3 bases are TGCGCCAGCAGCCATGTAAGCGGGAGCCTCTTTGGCGGGGAGCTGTTTTTT.

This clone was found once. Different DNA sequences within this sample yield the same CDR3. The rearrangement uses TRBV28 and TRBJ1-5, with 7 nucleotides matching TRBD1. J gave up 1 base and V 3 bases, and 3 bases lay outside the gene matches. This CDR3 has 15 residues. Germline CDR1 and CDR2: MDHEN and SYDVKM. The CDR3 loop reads CASSLRGPSNQPQHF. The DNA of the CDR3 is TGTGCCAGCAGTTTGAGGGGGCCCAGCAATCAGCCCCAGCATTTT.

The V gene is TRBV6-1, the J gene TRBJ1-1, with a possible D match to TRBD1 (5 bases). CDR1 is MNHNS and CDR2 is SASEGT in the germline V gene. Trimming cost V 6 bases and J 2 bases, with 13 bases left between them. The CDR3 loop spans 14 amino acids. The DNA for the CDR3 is TGTGCCAGCAGCCGTGTAGGGGTAAACACTGAAGCTTTCTTT. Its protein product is CASSRVGVNTEAFF.

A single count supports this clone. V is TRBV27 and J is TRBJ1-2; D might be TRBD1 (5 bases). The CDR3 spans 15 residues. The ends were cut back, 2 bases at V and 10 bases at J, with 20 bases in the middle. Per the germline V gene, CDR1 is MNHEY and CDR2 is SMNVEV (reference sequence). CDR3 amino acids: CASSLLGGGDPLYTF. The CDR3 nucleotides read TGTGCCAGCAGTTTACTAGGTGGGGGGGACCCACTCTACACCTTC.

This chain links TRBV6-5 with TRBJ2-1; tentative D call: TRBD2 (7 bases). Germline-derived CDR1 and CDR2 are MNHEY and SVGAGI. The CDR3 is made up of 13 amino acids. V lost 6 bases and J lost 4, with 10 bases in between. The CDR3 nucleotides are TGTGCCAGCAGGGGGGGGCGATACAATGAGCAGTTCTTC. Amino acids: CASRGGRYNEQFF.

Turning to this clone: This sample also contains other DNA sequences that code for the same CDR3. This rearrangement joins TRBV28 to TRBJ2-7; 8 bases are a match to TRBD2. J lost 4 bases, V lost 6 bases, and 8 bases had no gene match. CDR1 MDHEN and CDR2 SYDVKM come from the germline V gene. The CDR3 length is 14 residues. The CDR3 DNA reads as TGTGCCAGCAGCCTGGCGGGGGGCACTTACGAGCAGTACTTC. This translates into CASSLAGGTYEQYF.

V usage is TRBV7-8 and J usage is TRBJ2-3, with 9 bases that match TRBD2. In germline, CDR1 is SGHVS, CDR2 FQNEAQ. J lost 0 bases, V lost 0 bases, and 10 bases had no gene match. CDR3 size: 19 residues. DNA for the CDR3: TGTGCCAGCAGCTTAGCTCTTGCGGGGGGGAAAATTAGCACAGATACGCAGTATTTT. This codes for CASSLALAGGKISTDTQYF.

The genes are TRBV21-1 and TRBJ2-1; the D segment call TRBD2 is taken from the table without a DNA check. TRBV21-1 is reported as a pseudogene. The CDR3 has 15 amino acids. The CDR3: CASSRTGRNYNEQFF. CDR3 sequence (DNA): TGTGCCAGCAGCAGGACTGGGCGGAATTACAATGAGCAGTTCTTC.

CDR3 loop: CASSQGHGGSSDTQYF. Here the CDR3 DNA reads TGCGCCAGCAGCCAAGGTCACGGCGGGAGCTCGGATACGCAGTATTTT. This chain connects TRBV4-3 to TRBJ2-3; 7 nucleotides line up with TRBD2. Germline assignment: CDR1 LGHNA and CDR2 YSLEER. The CDR3 is made up of 16 amino acids. The ends lost 1 base at V and 6 bases at J; junction bases unmatched: 10.

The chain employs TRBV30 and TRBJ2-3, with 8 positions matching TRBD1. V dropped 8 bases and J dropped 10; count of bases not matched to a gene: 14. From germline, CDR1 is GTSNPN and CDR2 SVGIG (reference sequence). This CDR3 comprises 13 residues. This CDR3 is CAINPDRVDAQYF. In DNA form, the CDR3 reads TGTGCCATTAACCCGGACAGGGTCGATGCGCAGTATTTT. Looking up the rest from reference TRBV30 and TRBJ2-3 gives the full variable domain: SQTIHQWPATLVQPVGSPLSLECTVEGTSNPNLYWYRQAAGRGLQLLFYSVGIGQISSEVPQNLSASRPQDRQFILSSKKLLLSDSGFYLCAINPDRVDAQYFGPGTRLTVL.

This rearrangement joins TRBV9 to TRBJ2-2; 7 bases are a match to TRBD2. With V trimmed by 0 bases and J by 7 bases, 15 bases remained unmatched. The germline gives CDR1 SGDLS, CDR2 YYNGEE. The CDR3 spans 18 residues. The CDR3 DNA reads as TGTGCCAGCAGCGTAGATTTTTTTGGCGGGAGTGGTCTCGGGGAGCTGTTTTTT. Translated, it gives CASSVDFFGGSGLGELFF.

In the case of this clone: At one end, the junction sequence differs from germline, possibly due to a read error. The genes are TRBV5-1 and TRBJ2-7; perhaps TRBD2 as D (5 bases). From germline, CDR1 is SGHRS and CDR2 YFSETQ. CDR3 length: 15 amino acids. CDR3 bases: TGCGCCAGCATCTTGATGAAAGCGGAGTTCTACGAGCAGTACTTC. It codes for CASILMKAEFYEQYF.